These 16 T cell receptor beta chains originate from one sample sequenced in a study of Ad26.COV2.S vaccination and SARS-CoV-2 variants. The method was immunoSEQ multiplex PCR; TCRdb's version includes in-frame clones alone and lacks a portion of them. The data contain 350,000 to 450,000 clones, around 92% of them singletons. The sequenced sample was peripheral blood, obtained after recovery from COVID-19. Receptors originate from a human donor who had recovered from COVID-19.

This clone was seen only once. V gene TRBV12-2 combines with J gene TRBJ1-1; whether TRBD1, the table's D call, matches the DNA was not checked. TRBV12-2 is a known pseudogene. The CDR3 contains 17 residues. This CDR3 is CASRLDRGRVEDTEAFF. The CDR3 DNA reads as TGTGCAAGTCGCTTAGACAGGGGGCGCGTAGAAGACACTGAAGCTTTCTTT.

This chain uses TRBV5-6 with TRBJ2-7; D gene unclear. Germline V gene sequence: CDR1 SGHDT, CDR2 YYEEEE. Trimming cost V 2 bases and J 7 bases, with 10 bases left between them. This CDR3 has 12 amino acids. CDR3 DNA sequence: TGTGCCAGCAGCTTAACCCTCGGAGAGCAGTACTTC. Amino acids: CASSLTLGEQYF.

The chain recombines TRBV6-5 with TRBJ2-1; D is possibly TRBD1 (5 bases). The germline V gene has CDR1 MNHEY and CDR2 SVGAGI. The CDR3 is 16 amino acids. Trimming cost V 0 bases and J 4 bases, with 13 bases left between them. CDR3 in amino acids: CASSYSNRKGYNEQFF. CDR3 DNA sequence: TGTGCCAGCAGTTACTCGAATCGGAAGGGGTACAATGAGCAGTTCTTC.

The chain uses TRBV7-9 and TRBJ2-5; possible D gene TRBD2, 5 bases. This CDR3 comprises 13 residues. V lost 3 bases to trimming and J lost 3 bases, with 8 bases between them. Germline V gene lookup returns CDR1 SEHNR and CDR2 FQNEAQ (reference sequence). The CDR3 sequence is CASSFRREETQYF. CDR3 coding DNA: TGTGCCAGCAGCTTCCGGCGGGAAGAGACCCAGTACTTC.

The V and J genes are TRBV25-1 and TRBJ1-6; 7 bases are shared with TRBD1. The CDR3 loop spans 15 amino acids. Germline values: CDR1 MGHDK, CDR2 SYGVNS. V lost 1 base to trimming and J lost 5 bases; unmatched junction nucleotides: 2. For the CDR3, the DNA is TGTGCCAGCAGTGAATTCGGGACAGATAATTCACCCCTCCACTTT. Residues: CASSEFGTDNSPLHF. The full variable domain, rest sourced from reference TRBV25-1 and TRBJ1-6, is EADIYQTPRYLVIGTGKKITLECSQTMGHDKMYWYQQDPGMELHLIHYSYGVNSTEKGDLSSESTVSRIRTEHFPLTLESARPSHTSQYLCASSEFGTDNSPLHFGNGTRLTVT.

The chain couples TRBV7-2 to TRBJ1-1, with D perhaps matching TRBD1 (6 bases). Trimming pared 3 bases from V and 0 bases from J, leaving 20 bases between. From germline, CDR1 is SGHTA and CDR2 FQGNSA. This CDR3 is 18 amino acids long. CDR3 nucleotides: TGTGCCAGCAGCTTGCGCTCGGGTACAGGGCTGCTGAACACTGAAGCTTTCTTT. Its translation: CASSLRSGTGLLNTEAFF. The whole variable domain, filled in from reference TRBV7-2 and TRBJ1-1, reads GAGVSQSPSNKVTEKGKDVELRCDPISGHTALYWYRQSLGQGLEFLIYFQGNSAPDKSGLPSDRFSAERTGGSVSTLTIQRTQQEDSAVYLCASSLRSGTGLLNTEAFFGQGTRLTVV.

The V call is TRBV29-1, the J call TRBJ1-1; D possibly corresponds to TRBD1 (6 bases). Per the germline V gene, CDR1 is SQVTM and CDR2 is ANQGSEA. The CDR3 runs to 14 residues. Between the trimmed V and J ends, which lost 6 bases and 7 bases, there was a span of 21 bases. CDR3 loop: CSVVIGQPRGEAFF. In nucleotides, the CDR3 is TGCAGCGTCGTTATCGGACAGCCCCGCGGTGAAGCTTTCTTT.

V and J are TRBV6-5 and TRBJ1-1; 7 nucleotides match TRBD1. The V gene end was trimmed by 3 bases and the J gene end by 6 bases; junction bases not matched to a gene: 4. This CDR3 region has 13 residues. Germline CDR1 and CDR2: MNHEY and SVGAGI. CDR3 sequence (DNA): TGTGCCAGCAGTTATAAGGGGGCTCCTGAAGCTTTCTTT. It translates to CASSYKGAPEAFF.

A note on this clone: At the DNA level, this CDR3 is encoded by other sequences in the same sample as well. This CDR3 is CASSLEGGPYEQYF. Here the CDR3 DNA reads TGCGCCAGCAGCTTGGAGGGGGGTCCCTACGAGCAGTACTTC. This chain joins TRBV5-1 and TRBJ2-7; D assignment may be TRBD1 or TRBD2 (6 bases each). Germline loops: CDR1 SGHRS, CDR2 YFSETQ. V was cut by 0 bases and J by 2 bases, with 9 bases left in between. The CDR3 runs to 14 residues.

The rearrangement links TRBV25-1 to TRBJ2-6; no firm D call. Looked up from germline, CDR1 is MGHDK and CDR2 is SYGVNS. The CDR3 covers 13 residues. Trimming removed 5 bases from V and 2 bases from J, with 4 bases in between. In DNA form, the CDR3 reads TGTGCCAGCAGTCGGGCTGGGGCCAACGTCCTGACTTTC. Its protein product is CASSRAGANVLTF. Full variable domain (rest looked up from reference TRBV25-1 and TRBJ2-6): EADIYQTPRYLVIGTGKKITLECSQTMGHDKMYWYQQDPGMELHLIHYSYGVNSTEKGDLSSESTVSRIRTEHFPLTLESARPSHTSQYLCASSRAGANVLTFGAGSRLTVL.

V is TRBV19 and J is TRBJ2-1; 9 bases align to TRBD1. The CDR3 loop spans 15 amino acids. The V gene end was trimmed by 5 bases and the J gene end by 6 bases; junction bases not matched to a gene: 8. Germline V gene data show CDR1 as LNHDA and CDR2 as SQIVND (reference sequence). CDR3: CASSPGQGIGNEQFF. In DNA, the CDR3 is TGTGCCAGTAGTCCCGGACAGGGGATCGGCAATGAGCAGTTCTTC.

J is TRBJ1-2 and V is TRBV4-2; D is uncertain. Trimming stripped 3 bases from V and 0 bases from J, with 11 bases between. The CDR3 spans 15 residues. CDR1 is LGHNA, CDR2 YNFKEQ, per germline. The CDR3 coding sequence is TGTGCCAGCAGCCAGCTTCTACCGGCTAACTATGGCTACACCTTC. This encodes CASSQLLPANYGYTF.

This chain connects TRBV7-9 to TRBJ2-2, with TRBD2 identical over 7 bases. With V trimmed by 3 bases and J by 0 bases, 4 bases remained unmatched. The CDR3 covers 16 residues. Germline values: CDR1 SEHNR, CDR2 FQNEAQ (reference sequence). The CDR3 reads CASSFLSGANTGELFF. The CDR3 bases are TGTGCCAGCAGCTTTTTAAGCGGGGCGAACACCGGGGAGCTGTTTTTT.

The rearrangement links TRBV5-5 to TRBJ1-4, with 7 bases lining up with TRBD1. Looked up from germline, CDR1 is SGHKS and CDR2 is YYEKEE (reference sequence). This CDR3 is built from 16 residues. The V segment lost 5 bases and the J segment 5 bases; nucleotides outside the gene matches: 12. In nucleotides, the CDR3 is TGTGCCAGCAGGCCATGGTCCGGACAGGAGAATGAAAAACTGTTTTTT. Translating gives CASRPWSGQENEKLFF.

The V gene is TRBV5-1, the J gene TRBJ1-2, with 7 nucleotides matching TRBD1. The CDR3 is made up of 17 amino acids. The V gene end was trimmed by 0 bases and the J gene end by 7 bases; junction bases not matched to a gene: 15. Germline V gene lookup returns CDR1 SGHRS and CDR2 YFSETQ. The CDR3 sequence: CASSLEGQTLGRIGYTF. In DNA, the CDR3 is TGCGCCAGCAGCTTGGAGGGACAGACTCTAGGTAGGATTGGCTACACCTTC. Variable domain in full (rest from reference TRBV5-1 and TRBJ1-2): KAGVTQTPRYLIKTRGQQVTLSCSPISGHRSVSWYQQTPGQGLQFLFEYFSETQRNKGNFPGRFSGRQFSNSRSEMNVSTLELGDSALYLCASSLEGQTLGRIGYTFGSGTRLTVV.

The rearrangement uses TRBV5-6 and TRBJ2-5, with TRBD2 identical over 13 bases. The CDR3 totals 17 residues. Germline V gene sequence: CDR1 SGHDT, CDR2 YYEEEE. The V gene end was trimmed by 1 base and the J gene end by 2 bases; junction bases not matched to a gene: 5. In DNA form, the CDR3 reads TGTGCCAGCAGCTTGACTAGCGGGGGGGCTACTCAAGAGACCCAGTACTTC. Amino acid sequence: CASSLTSGGATQETQYF. The complete variable domain, with remaining parts taken from reference TRBV5-6 and TRBJ2-5, reads DAGVTQSPTHLIKTRGQQVTLRCSPKSGHDTVSWYQQALGQGPQFIFQYYEEEERQRGNFPDRFSGHQFPNYSSELNVNALLLGDSALYLCASSLTSGGATQETQYFGPGTRLLVL.